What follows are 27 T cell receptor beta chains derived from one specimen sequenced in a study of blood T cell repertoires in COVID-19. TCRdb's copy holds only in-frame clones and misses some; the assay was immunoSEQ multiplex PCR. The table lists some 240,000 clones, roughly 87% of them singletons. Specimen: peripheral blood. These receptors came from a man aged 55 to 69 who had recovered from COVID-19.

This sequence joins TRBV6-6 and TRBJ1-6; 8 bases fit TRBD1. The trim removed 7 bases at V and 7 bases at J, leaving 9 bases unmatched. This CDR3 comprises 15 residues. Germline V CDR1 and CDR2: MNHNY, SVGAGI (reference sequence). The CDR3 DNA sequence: TGTGCCAGCAACCAAGGACAGGGTAGGAATTCACCCCTCCACTTT. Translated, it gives CASNQGQGRNSPLHF.

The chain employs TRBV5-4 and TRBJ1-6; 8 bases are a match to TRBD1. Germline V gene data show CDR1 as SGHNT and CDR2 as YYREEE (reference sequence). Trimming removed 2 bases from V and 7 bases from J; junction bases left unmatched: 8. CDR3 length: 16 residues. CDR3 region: CASSLLTGQENSPLHF. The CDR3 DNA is TGTGCCAGCAGCTTATTAACGGGACAGGAAAATTCACCCCTCCACTTT.

The CDR3 spells CSAILNREAFF. Written as DNA, the CDR3 is TGCAGTGCTATCCTGAACAGGGAAGCTTTCTTT. The V gene is TRBV20-1, the J gene TRBJ1-1, with D perhaps matching TRBD1 (5 bases). V was pared by 4 bases and J by 8 bases, with 11 bases between. The CDR3 is made up of 11 amino acids. The germline gives CDR1 DFQATT, CDR2 SNEGSKA (reference sequence).

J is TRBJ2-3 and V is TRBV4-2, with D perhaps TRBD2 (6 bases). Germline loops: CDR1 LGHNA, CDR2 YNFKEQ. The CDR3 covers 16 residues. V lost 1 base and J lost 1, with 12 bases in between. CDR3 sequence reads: CASSQAPWGGTDTQYF. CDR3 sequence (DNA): TGTGCCAGCAGCCAAGCACCTTGGGGGGGCACAGATACGCAGTATTTT.

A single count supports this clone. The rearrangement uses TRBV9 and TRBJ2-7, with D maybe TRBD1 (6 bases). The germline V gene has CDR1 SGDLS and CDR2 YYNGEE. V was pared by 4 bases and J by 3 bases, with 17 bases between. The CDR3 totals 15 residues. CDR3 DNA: TGTGCCAGCAGCCGCGGAACCTCGACAGGCTACGAGCAGTACTTC. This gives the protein CASSRGTSTGYEQYF.

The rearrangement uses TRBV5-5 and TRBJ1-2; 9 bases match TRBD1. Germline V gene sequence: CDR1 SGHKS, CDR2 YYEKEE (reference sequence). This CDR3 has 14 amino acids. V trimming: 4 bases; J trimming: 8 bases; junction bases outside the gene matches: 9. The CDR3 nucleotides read TGTGCCAGCAGCGGTCAACAGGGGGCAAGGGGCTACACCTTC. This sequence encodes CASSGQQGARGYTF.

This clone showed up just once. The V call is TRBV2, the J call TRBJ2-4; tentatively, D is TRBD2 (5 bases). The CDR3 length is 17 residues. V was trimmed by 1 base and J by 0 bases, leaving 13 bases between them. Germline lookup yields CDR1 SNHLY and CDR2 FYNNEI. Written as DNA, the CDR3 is TGTGCCAGCAGTGAAGGGGCGGGTCATCTAGCCAAAAACATTCAGTACTTC. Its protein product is CASSEGAGHLAKNIQYF.

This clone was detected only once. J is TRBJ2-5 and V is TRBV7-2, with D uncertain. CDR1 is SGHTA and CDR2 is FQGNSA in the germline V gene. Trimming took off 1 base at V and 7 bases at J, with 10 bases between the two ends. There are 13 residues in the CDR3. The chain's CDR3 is CASSLVLEPTQYF. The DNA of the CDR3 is TGTGCCAGCAGCTTAGTCCTAGAACCGACCCAGTACTTC. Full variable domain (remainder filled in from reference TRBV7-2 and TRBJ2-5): GAGVSQSPSNKVTEKGKDVELRCDPISGHTALYWYRQSLGQGLEFLIYFQGNSAPDKSGLPSDRFSAERTGGSVSTLTIQRTQQEDSAVYLCASSLVLEPTQYFGPGTRLLVL.

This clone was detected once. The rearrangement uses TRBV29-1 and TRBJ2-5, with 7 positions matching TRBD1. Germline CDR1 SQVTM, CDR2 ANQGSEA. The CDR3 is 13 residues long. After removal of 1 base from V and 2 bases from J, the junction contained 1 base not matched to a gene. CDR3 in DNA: TGCAGCGTTGAAGGGGACAGACAAGAGACCCAGTACTTC. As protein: CSVEGDRQETQYF. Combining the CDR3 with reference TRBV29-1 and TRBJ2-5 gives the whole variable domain SAVISQKPSRDICQRGTSLTIQCQVDSQVTMMFWYRQQPGQSLTLIATANQGSEATYESGFVIDKFPISRPNLTFSTLTVSNMSPEDSSIYLCSVEGDRQETQYFGPGTRLLVL.

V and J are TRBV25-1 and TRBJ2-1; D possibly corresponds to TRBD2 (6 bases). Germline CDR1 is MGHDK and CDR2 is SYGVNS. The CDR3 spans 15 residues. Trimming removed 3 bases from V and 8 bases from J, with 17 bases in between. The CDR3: CASSDWRGGSDEQFF. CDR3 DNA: TGTGCCAGCAGTGATTGGAGGGGTGGGTCCGATGAGCAGTTCTTC.

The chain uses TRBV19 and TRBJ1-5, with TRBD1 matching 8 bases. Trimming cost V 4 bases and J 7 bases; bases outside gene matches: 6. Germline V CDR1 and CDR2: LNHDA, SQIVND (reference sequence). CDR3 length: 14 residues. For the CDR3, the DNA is TGTGCCAGTAGTACAAGGACAGGGCCCCAGCCCCAGCATTTT. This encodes CASSTRTGPQPQHF. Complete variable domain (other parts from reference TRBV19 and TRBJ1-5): DGGITQSPKYLFRKEGQNVTLSCEQNLNHDAMYWYRQDPGQGLRLIYYSQIVNDFQKGDIAEGYSVSREKKESFPLTVTSAQKNPTAFYLCASSTRTGPQPQHFGDGTRLSIL.

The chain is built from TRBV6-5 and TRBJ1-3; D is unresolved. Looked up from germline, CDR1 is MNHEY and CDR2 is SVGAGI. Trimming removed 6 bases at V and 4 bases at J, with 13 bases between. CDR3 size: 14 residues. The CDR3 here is CASRIPGLGNTIYF. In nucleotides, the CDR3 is TGTGCCAGCAGAATACCAGGTCTCGGAAACACCATATATTTT.

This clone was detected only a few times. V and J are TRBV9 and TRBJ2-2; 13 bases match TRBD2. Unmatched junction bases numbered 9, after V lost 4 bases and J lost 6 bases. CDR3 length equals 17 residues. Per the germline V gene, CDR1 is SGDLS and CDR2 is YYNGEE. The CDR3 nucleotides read TGTGCCAGCAGCCTTCTAACTAGCGGGGGGGCCTCCGGGGAGCTGTTTTTT. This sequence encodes CASSLLTSGGASGELFF.

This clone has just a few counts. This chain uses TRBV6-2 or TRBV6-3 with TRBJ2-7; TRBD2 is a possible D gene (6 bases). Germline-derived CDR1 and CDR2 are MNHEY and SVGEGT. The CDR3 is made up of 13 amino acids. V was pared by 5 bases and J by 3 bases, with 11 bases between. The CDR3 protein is CASSGGVIYEQYF. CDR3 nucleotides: TGTGCCAGCAGTGGCGGGGTCATCTACGAGCAGTACTTC.

The CDR3 spells CASSLMGLARDTQYF. In DNA, the CDR3 is TGTGCCAGCAGCTTAATGGGACTAGCGAGAGATACGCAGTATTTT. The chain recombines TRBV7-9 with TRBJ2-3, with TRBD2 identical over 10 bases. The CDR3 covers 15 residues. After removal of 2 bases from V and 5 bases from J, the junction contained 4 bases not matched to a gene. CDR1 SEHNR and CDR2 FQNEAQ come from the germline V gene (reference sequence). The whole variable domain, filled in from reference TRBV7-9 and TRBJ2-3, reads DTGVSQNPRHKITKRGQNVTFRCDPISEHNRLYWYRQTLGQGPEFLTYFQNEAQLEKSRLLSDRFSAERPKGSFSTLEIQRTEQGDSAMYLCASSLMGLARDTQYFGPGTRLTVL.

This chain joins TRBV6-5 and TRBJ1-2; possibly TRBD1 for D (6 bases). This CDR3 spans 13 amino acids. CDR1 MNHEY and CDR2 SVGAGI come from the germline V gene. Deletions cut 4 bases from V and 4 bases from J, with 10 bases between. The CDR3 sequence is CASSLIGGYGYTF. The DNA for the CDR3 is TGTGCCAGCAGTTTAATAGGGGGCTATGGCTACACCTTC.

CDR3 region: CSATGWEGRSTDTQYF. CDR3 DNA sequence: TGCAGCGCCACCGGATGGGAGGGGAGAAGCACAGATACGCAGTATTTT. The chain employs TRBV29-1 and TRBJ2-3, with TRBD2 matching 7 bases. The CDR3 loop spans 16 amino acids. The germline CDR1 and CDR2 sequences are SQVTM and ANQGSEA. V lost 7 bases and J lost 0; bases outside the gene matches: 13.

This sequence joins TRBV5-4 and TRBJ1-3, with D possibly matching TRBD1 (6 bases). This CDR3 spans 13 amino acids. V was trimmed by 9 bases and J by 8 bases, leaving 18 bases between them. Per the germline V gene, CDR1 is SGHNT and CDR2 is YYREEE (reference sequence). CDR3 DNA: TGTGCCACGTCAACAGGGTCCGTGGACACCATATATTTT. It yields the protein CATSTGSVDTIYF.

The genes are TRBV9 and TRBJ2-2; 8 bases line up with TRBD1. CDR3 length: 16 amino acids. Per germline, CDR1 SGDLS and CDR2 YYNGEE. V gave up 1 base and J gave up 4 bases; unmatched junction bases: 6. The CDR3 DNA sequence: TGTGCCAGCAGCGTACAGGGGGCAGGCCCCACCGGGGAGCTGTTTTTT. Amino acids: CASSVQGAGPTGELFF.

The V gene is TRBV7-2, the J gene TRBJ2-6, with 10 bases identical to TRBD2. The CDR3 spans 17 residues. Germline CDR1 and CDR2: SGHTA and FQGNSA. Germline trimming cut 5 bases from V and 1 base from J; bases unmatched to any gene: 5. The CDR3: CASSPSGGASGANVLTF. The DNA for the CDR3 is TGTGCCAGCAGCCCAAGCGGGGGGGCTTCTGGGGCCAACGTCCTGACTTTC.

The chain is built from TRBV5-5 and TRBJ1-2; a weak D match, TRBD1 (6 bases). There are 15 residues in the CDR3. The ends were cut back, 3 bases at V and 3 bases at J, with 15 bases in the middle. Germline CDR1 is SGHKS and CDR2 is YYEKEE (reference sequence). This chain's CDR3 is CASSYTGPIHYGYTF. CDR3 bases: TGTGCCAGCAGCTACACAGGGCCTATCCACTATGGCTACACCTTC.

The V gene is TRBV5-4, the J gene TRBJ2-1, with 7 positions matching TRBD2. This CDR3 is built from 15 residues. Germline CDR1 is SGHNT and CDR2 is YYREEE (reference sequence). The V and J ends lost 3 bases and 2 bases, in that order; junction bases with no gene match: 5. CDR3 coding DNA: TGTGCCAGCAGCTCCAGCGGGGTTGCCTACAATGAGCAGTTCTTC. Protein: CASSSSGVAYNEQFF.

The CDR3 loop is CASSPSRTGGTGELFF. CDR3 bases: TGTGCCAGCAGTCCCTCCCGGACAGGGGGGACCGGGGAGCTGTTTTTT. The gene calls are TRBV6-2 or TRBV6-3 and TRBJ2-2; 10 nucleotides match TRBD1. The CDR3 has 16 residues. The V and J ends lost 5 bases and 5 bases, in that order; junction bases with no gene match: 8. CDR1 MNHEY and CDR2 SVGEGT come from the germline V gene.

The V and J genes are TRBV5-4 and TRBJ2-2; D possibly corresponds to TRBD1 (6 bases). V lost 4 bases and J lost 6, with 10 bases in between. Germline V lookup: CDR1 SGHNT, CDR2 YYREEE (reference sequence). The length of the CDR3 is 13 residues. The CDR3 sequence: CASSRQVSGELFF. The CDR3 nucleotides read TGTGCCAGCAGCCGACAGGTATCCGGGGAGCTGTTTTTT.

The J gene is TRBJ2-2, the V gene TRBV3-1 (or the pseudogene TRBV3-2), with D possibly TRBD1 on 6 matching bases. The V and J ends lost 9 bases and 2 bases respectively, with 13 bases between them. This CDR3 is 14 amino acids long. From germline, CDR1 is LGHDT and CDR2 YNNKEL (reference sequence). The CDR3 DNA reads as TGTGCCAGTAAGAGGGGGACCAACACCGGGGAGCTGTTTTTT. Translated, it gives CASKRGTNTGELFF.

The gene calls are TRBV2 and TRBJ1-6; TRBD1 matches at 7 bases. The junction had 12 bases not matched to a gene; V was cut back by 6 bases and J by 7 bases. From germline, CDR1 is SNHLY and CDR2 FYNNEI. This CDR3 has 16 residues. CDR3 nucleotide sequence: TGTGCCAGCAGAGTAATCAACAGGGGAAGGAATTCACCCCTCCACTTT. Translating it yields CASRVINRGRNSPLHF.

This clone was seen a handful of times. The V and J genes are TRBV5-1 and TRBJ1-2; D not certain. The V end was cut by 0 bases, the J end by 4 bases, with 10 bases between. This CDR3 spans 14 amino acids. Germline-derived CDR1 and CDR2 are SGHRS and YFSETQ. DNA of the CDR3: TGCGCCAGCAGCTTGGTTTCGCGGTCCTATGGCTACACCTTC. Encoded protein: CASSLVSRSYGYTF.